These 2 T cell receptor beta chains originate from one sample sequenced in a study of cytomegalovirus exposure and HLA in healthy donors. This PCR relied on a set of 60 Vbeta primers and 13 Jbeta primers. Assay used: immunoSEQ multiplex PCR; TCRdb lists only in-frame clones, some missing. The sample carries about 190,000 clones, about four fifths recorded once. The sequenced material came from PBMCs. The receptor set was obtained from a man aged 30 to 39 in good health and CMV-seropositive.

For the CDR3, the DNA is TGTGCCAGCAGCTTCCAACAGAGTCCTCAAGAGACCCAGTACTTC. Amino acid sequence: CASSFQQSPQETQYF. The chain recombines TRBV7-3 with TRBJ2-5; unclear D gene. Germline V CDR1 and CDR2: SGHTA, FQGTGA. This CDR3 has 15 residues. V was clipped by 3 bases and J by 2 bases, with 13 bases between them.

The CDR3 region is CAWGQGRETQYF. In nucleotides, the CDR3 is TGTGCCTGGGGACAGGGAAGGGAGACCCAGTACTTC. This chain links TRBV30 with TRBJ2-5; 8 bases align to TRBD1. Trimming removed 5 bases from V and 5 bases from J; junction bases left unmatched: 4. The CDR3 runs to 12 residues. Per germline, CDR1 GTSNPN and CDR2 SVGIG (reference sequence).